This T cell receptor (beta chain) was captured by sequencing in a study of monozygotic twins with inflammatory bowel disease (dated 2019 in TCRdb). At the level of the whole study: A total of 28 monozygotic twin pairs were included in the full study, comprising nine German pairs (four IBD-concordant, five IBD-discordant) and 19 IBD-discordant Danish pairs. Within discordant pairs, disease-associated traits were sought mainly by comparing IBD patients with their genetically identical healthy co-twins. Each individual had, on average, about 151 000 unique TCRalpha sequences and 181 000 unique TCRbeta sequences available for analysis.

A roughly 2.5 ml peripheral blood sample was drawn into PAXgene tubes per donor and stored at -80°C. Without any T cell sorting, total RNA was extracted from whole blood using the PAXgene blood miRNA kit on an automated QIAcube. Deep TCRalpha and TCRbeta repertoire profiling with unique molecular barcoding was performed on peripheral blood of monozygotic twin pairs concordant or discordant for inflammatory bowel disease. Smoking habits were recorded for all twin pairs, and individuals were classified as current, former or never smokers. Overall results and qualifications from the work: No difference in repertoire similarity was observed between concordant and discordant twins, possibly owing to limited statistical power. Fewer clonotypes were shared with other individuals by IBD patients than by healthy twins, most markedly in patients showing signs of disease activity. TCRbeta repertoire diversity, by inverse Simpson index, was decreased in IBD patients compared with their healthy co-twins. The analysis was unable to tell different T cell subtypes apart. Differing immunosuppressive treatments among patients may have added background noise and inter-individual variability to the repertoires. No single strong signal or clonotype linked to IBD turned up in the results, so the idea that one exists was not supported.

Library construction relied on 5' RACE. Preparation of each TCR library used around 3.5 ug of total RNA. For each sample, cDNA synthesis with SMARTScribe reverse transcriptase was split into eight separate reactions. During cDNA synthesis, unique molecular identifiers containing a 6-nucleotide sample barcode were introduced by template switching. Two nested PCRs of approximately 16 and 10 cycles amplified the TCRalpha and TCRbeta cDNA, and bead purification followed each PCR. Before amplification, the cDNA was treated with uracil DNA-glycosylase and purified using the QIAquick PCR purification kit. The second PCR added Illumina TruSeq-compatible adapters along with sample-specific barcodes. Library quality and concentration were checked on TapeStation and Qubit, and libraries were pooled at approximately 5 ng each. Sequencing of pooled libraries was carried out on an Illumina HiSeq2500 single-index Rapid Run using 2 x 100 bp reads and custom sequencing primers. Per the source publication's procedure: PCR and sequencing errors were corrected by UMI-based consensus assembly using MiGEC version 1.2.6. MiXCR version 2.1.1 was used to carry out V(D)J alignment, clonotype assembly and CDR3 extraction. Gene usage, clonotype sharing and MAIT/NKT TCR abundance were normalised by analysing the top 1000, 10 000 and 20 000 clonotypes per sample. After downsampling to 27 000 UMIs, diversity was calculated as the inverse Simpson index using the vegan R package. Paired Mann-Whitney U tests were applied to discordant twin pairs, and Benjamini-Hochberg correction was used for multiple testing. Following TCRdb reprocessing, every CDR3 protein sequence forms one entry, and DNA is not provided. TCRdb, not the authors, supplied the V and J calls. This sample's listing comprises fewer than 200,000 distinct CDR3 sequences. The top ten clones comprise about 2.4% of the sample.

The CDR1 and CDR2 encoded by the germline V gene are MNHEY and SVGEGT. Taken from cysteine to phenylalanine, the CDR3 has 19 residues. The coding DNA is unavailable. To note about this clonotype: No antigen is known for it.

Sequencing was carried out using blood. The rearrangement combines TRBV6-2 or TRBV6-3 with TRBJ2-7; TCRdb proposes TRBD2, but this gene call is untestable without DNA. The clonotype was recovered from a human donor with ulcerative colitis or Crohn's disease, or a healthy co-twin of an affected twin (not recorded which). CDR3 sequence: CASSIPTQAIAEPTYEQYF.